These 14 T cell receptor beta chains came from one sample sequenced in a study of blood T cell repertoires in COVID-19. Repertoires were generated with immunoSEQ multiplex PCR, while TCRdb's copy carries only in-frame clones and drops some. The table shows 200,000 to 250,000 clones, with around 82% occurring only once. Sequenced input: PBMCs or T cells enriched from blood (not recorded which). The receptor set was obtained from a middle-aged woman who had been exposed to COVID-19.

The chain uses TRBV7-2 and TRBJ2-1; 15 bases match TRBD2. The junction had 2 bases not matched to a gene; V was cut back by 5 bases and J by 6 bases. The CDR3 runs 15 residues. Germline CDR1 is SGHTA and CDR2 is FQGNSA. CDR3 in amino acids: CASSTGLAGGNEQFF. CDR3 in DNA: TGTGCCAGCAGCACGGGACTAGCGGGGGGCAATGAGCAGTTCTTC.

This clone appeared once. The J gene is TRBJ1-4, the V gene TRBV24-1; TRBD1 agrees at 11 bases. Germline CDR1 and CDR2: KGHDR and SFDVKD. J was trimmed by 7 bases and V by 2 bases; bases with no gene match: 2. CDR3 size: 15 residues. The DNA for the CDR3 is TGTGCCACCAGTGATTCCGGGACAGGGGGTGAAAAACTGTTTTTT. It encodes CATSDSGTGGEKLFF.

This clone was seen more than once but under ten times. This rearrangement joins TRBV6-1 to TRBJ1-1, with D maybe TRBD1 (5 bases). CDR1 and CDR2 from the germline V gene are MNHNS and SASEGT. V shed 0 bases and J shed 6 bases, with 23 bases lying between them. The CDR3 is 18 residues long. The CDR3 spells CASSEARGGPPFNAEAFF. In nucleotides, the CDR3 is TGTGCCAGCAGTGAAGCGCGGGGGGGACCGCCTTTCAATGCTGAAGCTTTCTTT.

The rearrangement uses TRBV5-1 and TRBJ2-1; 11 positions match TRBD2. The CDR3 extends over 14 amino acids. Germline V gene data show CDR1 as SGHRS and CDR2 as YFSETQ. With V trimmed by 3 bases and J by 8 bases, 4 bases remained unmatched. CDR3 amino acids: CASSSGLAVDEQFF. The CDR3 DNA reads as TGCGCCAGCAGCTCGGGACTAGCGGTGGATGAGCAGTTCTTC.

The chain links TRBV6-5 to TRBJ1-3, with 7 bases lining up with TRBD1. The J segment lost 4 bases and the V segment lost 4 bases, leaving 10 bases of the junction unmatched. The germline V gene has CDR1 MNHEY and CDR2 SVGAGI. This CDR3 has 16 residues. Here the CDR3 DNA reads TGTGCCAGCAGTTCCCCGGAGGGGGCCACGGGAAACACCATATATTTT. Protein sequence: CASSSPEGATGNTIYF.

The chain employs TRBV3-1 (or the pseudogene TRBV3-2) and TRBJ1-2; D gene unclear. Germline V gives CDR1 LGHDT, CDR2 YNNKEL (reference sequence). The length of the CDR3 is 13 residues. With 3 bases removed from V and 9 bases from J, the gap between germline ends came to 14 bases. The CDR3, as DNA: TGTGCCAGCAGCCACGGCGACATCGAGAGCTACACCTTC. Amino acids: CASSHGDIESYTF.

The chain employs TRBV10-3 and TRBJ2-7; D perhaps matches TRBD1 (5 bases). The CDR3 consists of 15 residues. The V end was cut by 3 bases, the J end by 0 bases, with 12 bases between. CDR1 is ENHRY and CDR2 is SYGVKD in the germline V gene. The CDR3 loop reads CAISDAGRGSYEQYF. The CDR3 DNA reads TGTGCCATCAGTGACGCTGGAAGGGGCTCCTACGAGCAGTACTTC.

The V gene is TRBV24-1, the J gene TRBJ2-2; 11 nucleotides match TRBD1. This CDR3 region has 17 residues. Trimming removed 5 bases from V and 4 bases from J; junction bases left unmatched: 8. The V gene's germline CDR1 is KGHDR and CDR2 SFDVKD. The CDR3 DNA is TGTGCCACCAGTGCCAACCCGGGACAGGGGGTCACCGGGGAGCTGTTTTTT. Encoded protein: CATSANPGQGVTGELFF.

The gene calls are TRBV6-4 and TRBJ1-1; 10 nucleotides match TRBD1. CDR3 length: 15 amino acids. The V and J ends lost 4 bases and 5 bases, in that order; junction bases with no gene match: 7. Germline V lookup: CDR1 MRHNA, CDR2 SNTAGT. The CDR3: CASSAARTGGTEAFF. The CDR3 region has the DNA TGTGCCAGCAGTGCCGCTCGGACAGGGGGAACTGAAGCTTTCTTT.

The rearrangement links TRBV19 to TRBJ1-2; 8 bases align to TRBD1. The germline V gene has CDR1 LNHDA and CDR2 SQIVND (reference sequence). This CDR3 region has 15 residues. The V segment lost 10 bases and the J segment 3 bases; nucleotides outside the gene matches: 13. The CDR3 spells CATQLGQGYHYGYTF. Here the CDR3 DNA reads TGTGCCACCCAACTCGGACAGGGATATCACTATGGCTACACCTTC.

This rearrangement joins TRBV28 to TRBJ2-5; D is possibly TRBD2 (7 bases). V shed 2 bases and J shed 7 bases, with 11 bases lying between them. CDR3 size: 13 residues. Germline-derived CDR1 and CDR2 are MDHEN and SYDVKM. The DNA for the CDR3 is TGTGCCAGCAGTTTAGGGGAGGGGGGGACCCAGTACTTC. Translated: CASSLGEGGTQYF.

The chain couples TRBV24-1 to TRBJ2-1, with D possibly being TRBD2 (6 bases). The CDR3 is made up of 16 amino acids. Trimming pared 3 bases from V and 3 bases from J, leaving 14 bases between. The germline V gene encodes CDR1 KGHDR and CDR2 SFDVKD. Here the CDR3 DNA reads TGTGCCACCAGTGATCTTCCGGGGGAAATCTACAATGAGCAGTTCTTC. Amino acid sequence: CATSDLPGEIYNEQFF.

The J gene is TRBJ1-3, the V gene TRBV2; D is perhaps TRBD1 (6 bases). There are 17 residues in the CDR3. The V end was cut by 2 bases, the J end by 0 bases, with 14 bases between. Germline lookup yields CDR1 SNHLY and CDR2 FYNNEI. The CDR3 protein is CASSEQAGDASGNTIYF. DNA of the CDR3: TGTGCCAGCAGTGAACAGGCAGGGGACGCCTCTGGAAACACCATATATTTT.

This chain uses TRBV7-2 with TRBJ1-5; D gene uncertain. This CDR3 region has 14 residues. Trimming stripped 0 bases from V and 7 bases from J, with 10 bases between. Per the germline V gene, CDR1 is SGHTA and CDR2 is FQGNSA. The CDR3 here is CASSLAPGNQPQHF. As DNA, the CDR3 is TGTGCCAGCAGCTTAGCGCCCGGGAACCAGCCCCAGCATTTT.